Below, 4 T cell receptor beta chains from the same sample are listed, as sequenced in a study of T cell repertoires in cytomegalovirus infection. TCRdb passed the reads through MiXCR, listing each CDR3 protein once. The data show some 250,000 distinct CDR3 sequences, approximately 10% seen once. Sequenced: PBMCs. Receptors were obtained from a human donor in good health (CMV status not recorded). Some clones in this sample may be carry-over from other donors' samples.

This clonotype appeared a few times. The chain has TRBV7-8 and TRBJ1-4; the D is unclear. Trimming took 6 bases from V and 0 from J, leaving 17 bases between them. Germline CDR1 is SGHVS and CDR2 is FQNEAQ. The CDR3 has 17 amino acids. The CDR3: CASRRTAATATNEKLFF. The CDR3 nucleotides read TGTGCCAGCAGACGTACGGCAGCTACGGCAACTAATGAAAAACTGTTTTTT.

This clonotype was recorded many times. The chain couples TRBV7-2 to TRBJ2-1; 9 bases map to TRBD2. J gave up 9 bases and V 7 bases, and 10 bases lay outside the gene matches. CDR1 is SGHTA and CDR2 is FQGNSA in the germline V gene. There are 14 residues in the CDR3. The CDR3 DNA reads TGTGCCAGCACCCTAAAGCGGGGGGAGGGTGAGCAGTTCTTC. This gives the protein CASTLKRGEGEQFF.

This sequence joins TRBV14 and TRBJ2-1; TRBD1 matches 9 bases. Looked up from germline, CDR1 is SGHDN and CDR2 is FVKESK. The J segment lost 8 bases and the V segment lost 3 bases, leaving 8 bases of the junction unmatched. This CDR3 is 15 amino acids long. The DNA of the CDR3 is TGTGCCAGCAGCCAGGGACAGGGAAGGAGGCATGAGCAGTTCTTC. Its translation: CASSQGQGRRHEQFF.

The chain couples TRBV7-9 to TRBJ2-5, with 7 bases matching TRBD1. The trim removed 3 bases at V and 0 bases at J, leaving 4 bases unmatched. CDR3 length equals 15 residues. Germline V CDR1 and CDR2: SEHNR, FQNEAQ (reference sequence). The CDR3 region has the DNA TGTGCCAGCAGCTTGATCAGGGGGTACCAAGAGACCCAGTACTTC. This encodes CASSLIRGYQETQYF.